This T cell receptor (beta chain) emerged from a study of blood T cells in healthy people across ages. This CDR3 is built from 14 residues. Germline CDR1 and CDR2: DFQATT and SNEGSKA (reference sequence). The use of a sample-barcoded 5' primer and a J-beta primer mix characterized a second PCR of about 6 to 12 cycles. In TCRdb, the 5' RACE reads were re-called with MiXCR into one record per CDR3 protein. The table shows 550,000 to 750,000 distinct CDR3 sequences, with approximately 21% occurring only once. This chain connects TRBV20-1 to TRBJ2-5; TRBD2 matches at 7 bases. The J call may be wrong; the DNA end is better matched by TRBJ2-7. The origin of this receptor is a man in his 70s in good health. Sequencing was carried out using blood. The DNA for the CDR3 is TGCAGTGCGCGACTAGCCAGGGAGGCCTACGAGCAGTACTTC. Translation: CSARLAREAYEQYF.